This T cell receptor beta chain was recovered during a study of CD8 T cells in ankylosing spondylitis. Study findings and constraints: Seemingly characteristic of ankylosing spondylitis blood was a TCR beta motif consisting of fewer than 10 highly homologous variants. Several of the motif variants were reported before in synovial fluid and blood from reactive arthritis. Matched ankylosing spondylitis synovial fluid reportedly showed significant enrichment of disease-linked clones.

In making TCR beta libraries, quantitative 5'-RACE with molecular barcodes was used. TCRdb re-derived calls from the 5' RACE reads in MiXCR, one entry per CDR3 protein. Among 230,000 or so distinct CDR3 sequences listed, about 24% were seen once. Regarding this clonotype: Its specificity is unknown.

V was pared by 1 base and J by 1 base, with 5 bases of the junction left unmatched. There are 15 residues in the CDR3. Germline loops: CDR1 DFQATT, CDR2 SNEGSKA (reference sequence). Specimen: blood, either unsorted or a sorted T cell fraction (not recorded which). The rearrangement links TRBV20-1 to TRBJ1-1, with 8 nucleotides matching TRBD1. This receptor was obtained from a male donor with ankylosing spondylitis or in good health (not recorded which). CDR3 in DNA: TGCAGTGCTAGAGGCGAGCAGGGGGCGAACACTGAAGCTTTCTTT. Translation gives CSARGEQGANTEAFF.